The 8 T cell receptor beta chains below were found in one sample sequenced in a study of cytomegalovirus exposure and HLA in healthy donors. The PCR was carried out with 60 Vbeta primers and 13 Jbeta primers. Produced via immunoSEQ multiplex PCR; TCRdb's table is partial and in-frame only. The table records roughly 120,000 clones, 69% of them present only once. What was sequenced was PBMCs. The receptors stem from a woman aged 70-85 years in good health and CMV-seropositive.

The J gene is TRBJ1-1, the V gene TRBV30, with a possible D match to TRBD1 (5 bases). This CDR3 is built from 12 residues. V was clipped by 0 bases and J by 10 bases, with 12 bases between them. Looked up from germline, CDR1 is GTSNPN and CDR2 is SVGIG (reference sequence). As DNA, the CDR3 is TGTGCCTGGAGTGTTGCAGGGTTGGGAGCTTTCTTT. Translation: CAWSVAGLGAFF.

This clone was counted only a few times. The CDR3 nucleotides are TGTGCCAGCTCACCAAGACAGACCTCGTACCAAGAGACCCAGTACTTC. Residues: CASSPRQTSYQETQYF. This chain uses TRBV18 with TRBJ2-5; weak D call: TRBD1 (5 bases). Germline CDR1 reads KGHSH; CDR2 reads LQKENI. The CDR3 contains 16 residues. The ends were cut back, 2 bases at V and 0 bases at J, with 13 bases in the middle.

The V call is TRBV18, the J call TRBJ1-6, with 7 bases aligning to TRBD1. This CDR3 is built from 16 residues. J gave up 8 bases and V 4 bases, and 11 bases lay outside the gene matches. Germline CDR1 is KGHSH and CDR2 is LQKENI. CDR3 DNA: TGTGCCAGCTCACAAACCCGGAACAGGGGTGATTCACCCCTCCACTTT. As protein: CASSQTRNRGDSPLHF.

The rearrangement uses TRBV30 and TRBJ2-2; 7 positions match TRBD2. The V and J ends lost 3 bases and 5 bases, in that order; junction bases with no gene match: 6. Germline V CDR1 and CDR2: GTSNPN, SVGIG (reference sequence). The CDR3 has 14 residues. CDR3 DNA: TGTGCCTGGAGGGTACCCGGGGGGACCGGGGAGCTGTTTTTT. Encoded protein: CAWRVPGGTGELFF. The whole variable domain, filled in from reference TRBV30 and TRBJ2-2, reads SQTIHQWPATLVQPVGSPLSLECTVEGTSNPNLYWYRQAAGRGLQLLFYSVGIGQISSEVPQNLSASRPQDRQFILSSKKLLLSDSGFYLCAWRVPGGTGELFFGEGSRLTVL.

In DNA, the CDR3 is TGTGCCAGCAGACCGGACAGGTTAAGTGAGGGCTACACCTTC. It encodes CASRPDRLSEGYTF. The V call is TRBV6-5, the J call TRBJ1-2, with 7 bases aligning to TRBD1. CDR1 is MNHEY and CDR2 is SVGAGI in the germline V gene. The V gene end was trimmed by 6 bases and the J gene end by 8 bases; junction bases not matched to a gene: 12. The CDR3 extends over 14 amino acids.

This clone was counted between two and nine times. The rearrangement uses TRBV5-1 and TRBJ2-3; 9 nucleotides line up with TRBD2. Per the germline V gene, CDR1 is SGHRS and CDR2 is YFSETQ. The CDR3 sequence is 15 residues long. V was clipped by 6 bases and J by 6 bases; unmatched bases: 11. The chain's CDR3 is CASKPGGGALDTQYF. The DNA of the CDR3 is TGCGCCAGCAAGCCCGGCGGGGGGGCCCTGGATACGCAGTATTTT.

The V and J genes are TRBV19 and TRBJ2-7; 9 nucleotides agree with TRBD2. With V trimmed by 5 bases and J by 3 bases, 8 bases remained unmatched. The CDR3 is 15 residues long. Germline V gene lookup returns CDR1 LNHDA and CDR2 SQIVND (reference sequence). In DNA form, the CDR3 reads TGTGCCAGTAGTTTGAGTAGCGGGGGAAGCTACGAGCAGTACTTC. Translated: CASSLSSGGSYEQYF.

V and J are TRBV13 and TRBJ2-1; no clear D gene. The CDR3 has 16 amino acids. Germline CDR1 is PRHDT and CDR2 is FYEKMQ (reference sequence). With 5 bases removed from V and 0 bases from J, the gap between germline ends came to 14 bases. The CDR3 is CASSPKTASSYNEQFF. The CDR3 DNA reads as TGTGCCAGCAGCCCAAAGACCGCTAGCTCCTACAATGAGCAGTTCTTC.